These 20 T cell receptor beta chains were sequenced from one sample in a study of vaccination effects on CD4 cells after COVID-19. Isolation of CD4+ T cells took place after nine to ten days of culture. All participants had two doses of either the BNT162b2 or mRNA-1273 vaccine. For these receptors, no antigen is known. Sequencing used immunoSEQ multiplex PCR; TCRdb keeps in-frame clones, though not all of them. The sample lists some 66,000 clones; over 75% were seen once. Source: CD4+ T cells from PBMCs cultured without peptide, taken after COVID-19 vaccination. These receptors were collected from a human donor who received a COVID-19 vaccine.

This CDR3 is CASSLAGFGNSPLHF. CDR3 sequence (DNA): TGCGCCAGCAGCTTGGCAGGGTTTGGTAATTCACCCCTCCACTTT. V usage is TRBV5-1 and J usage is TRBJ1-6, with a tentative D call TRBD1 (5 bases). The CDR3 consists of 15 residues. V dropped 0 bases and J dropped 6 bases, with 10 bases sitting between them. In germline, CDR1 is SGHRS, CDR2 YFSETQ.

This chain joins TRBV18 and TRBJ1-1; a possible D gene is TRBD1 (5 bases). Germline CDR1 is KGHSH and CDR2 is LQKENI. With 3 bases removed from V and 3 bases from J, the gap between germline ends came to 8 bases. This CDR3 region has 13 residues. The CDR3 sequence: CASSPDKYTEAFF. The CDR3 nucleotides are TGTGCCAGCTCACCGGACAAATACACTGAAGCTTTCTTT. Using reference TRBV18 and TRBJ1-1 for the parts outside the CDR3, the full variable domain is NAGVMQNPRHLVRRRGQEARLRCSPMKGHSHVYWYRQLPEEGLKFMVYLQKENIIDESGMPKERFSAEFPKEGPSILRIQQVVRGDSAAYFCASSPDKYTEAFFGQGTRLTVV.

This chain links TRBV13 with TRBJ2-1; a possible D gene is TRBD2 (6 bases). Germline assignment: CDR1 PRHDT and CDR2 FYEKMQ (reference sequence). Trimming stripped 5 bases from V and 1 base from J, with 15 bases between. The CDR3 has 16 amino acids. In nucleotides, the CDR3 is TGTGCCAGCAGCATATTTGGGGGAGGATCCTACAATGAGCAGTTCTTC. Amino acid sequence: CASSIFGGGSYNEQFF.

This clone was found a few times. The chain recombines TRBV9 with TRBJ1-1, with 8 bases matching TRBD1. The CDR3 runs to 15 residues. In germline, CDR1 is SGDLS, CDR2 YYNGEE. With 4 bases clipped from V and 5 bases from J, the junction kept 10 bases outside the gene matches. The CDR3 DNA follows: TGTGCCAGCAGCCTCGATGGACAGGGAGGGACTGAAGCTTTCTTT. Protein product: CASSLDGQGGTEAFF.

A single count supports this clone. The gene calls are TRBV7-2 and TRBJ1-6, with D possibly being TRBD1 (5 bases). The germline V gene encodes CDR1 SGHTA and CDR2 FQGNSA. The CDR3 runs to 18 residues. Trimming stripped 2 bases from V and 7 bases from J, with 21 bases between. The CDR3 reads CASSLFINPGGGNSPLHF. In DNA, the CDR3 is TGTGCCAGCAGCTTATTTATCAACCCGGGCGGGGGAAATTCACCCCTCCACTTT.

The chain is built from TRBV7-3 and TRBJ1-1; TRBD1 matches 9 bases. This CDR3 is built from 11 residues. Germline trimming cut 5 bases from V and 11 bases from J; bases unmatched to any gene: 3. Germline V gene lookup returns CDR1 SGHTA and CDR2 FQGTGA. Here the CDR3 reads CASSQDRGAFF. The CDR3 DNA follows: TGTGCCAGCAGCCAGGACAGGGGCGCTTTCTTT.

V gene TRBV30 combines with J gene TRBJ2-3; D is tentatively TRBD1 or TRBD2 (5 bases each). Trimming removed 1 base at V and 0 bases at J, with 8 bases between. The CDR3 sequence is 14 residues long. In germline, CDR1 is GTSNPN, CDR2 SVGIG (reference sequence). The CDR3 nucleotides are TGTGCCTGGAGTGGGGGGTCTAGCACAGATACGCAGTATTTT. Translating it yields CAWSGGSSTDTQYF.

The sample holds a few counts of this clone. The V call is TRBV19, the J call TRBJ1-1; 10 bases map to TRBD1. Germline V gene data show CDR1 as LNHDA and CDR2 as SQIVND (reference sequence). V lost 7 bases and J lost 4; bases outside the gene matches: 3. This CDR3 is 13 amino acids long. CDR3 protein: CASTRTGGTEAFF. CDR3 coding DNA: TGTGCCAGTACCCGGACAGGGGGCACTGAAGCTTTCTTT.

This clone was detected a few times. CDR3: CASSPLAGAWEQYV. The CDR3 coding sequence is TGTGCCAGCAGCCCGTTAGCGGGGGCTTGGGAGCAGTACGTC. The V gene is TRBV7-8, the J gene TRBJ2-7; 9 bases are a match to TRBD2. Trimming took 5 bases from V and 7 from J; bases not matched to a gene: 9. The CDR3 totals 14 residues. The germline V gene encodes CDR1 SGHVS and CDR2 FQNEAQ.

This clone has more than one count but fewer than ten. The chain has TRBV11-3 and TRBJ2-5; D is uncertain. This CDR3 has 14 residues. V lost 1 base, J lost 1 base, and 7 bases lay in between. Germline-derived CDR1 and CDR2 are SGHNT and YENEEA. In nucleotides, the CDR3 is TGTGCCAGCAGCTTAGCTGGGTTCCAAGAGACCCAGTACTTC. This sequence encodes CASSLAGFQETQYF.

The rearrangement links TRBV19 to TRBJ1-2; TRBD1 agrees at 9 bases. CDR1 is LNHDA, CDR2 SQIVND, per germline (reference sequence). The CDR3 has 13 residues. After removal of 10 bases from V and 2 bases from J, the junction contained 5 bases not matched to a gene. The CDR3 DNA sequence: TGTGCCATCAGGGGACAGGGAAACTATGGCTACACCTTC. Translated, it gives CAIRGQGNYGYTF.

Only a few counts were recorded for this clone. The chain couples TRBV19 to TRBJ2-1, with a weak D call TRBD2 (7 bases). V lost 7 bases to trimming and J lost 7 bases, with 17 bases between them. From germline, CDR1 is LNHDA and CDR2 SQIVND (reference sequence). The length of the CDR3 is 14 residues. The CDR3 region has the DNA TGTGCCAGTAATCGCCGGGGGGCCAGGAATGAGCAGTTCTTC. Protein: CASNRRGARNEQFF. The entire variable domain, with the rest obtained from reference TRBV19 and TRBJ2-1, is as follows: DGGITQSPKYLFRKEGQNVTLSCEQNLNHDAMYWYRQDPGQGLRLIYYSQIVNDFQKGDIAEGYSVSREKKESFPLTVTSAQKNPTAFYLCASNRRGARNEQFFGPGTRLTVL.

The chain has TRBV4-1 and TRBJ1-1, with 7 bases aligning to TRBD1. In germline, CDR1 is MGHRA, CDR2 YSYEKL. The CDR3 is 14 amino acids. The V gene end was trimmed by 3 bases and the J gene end by 7 bases; junction bases not matched to a gene: 8. The CDR3 sequence: CASSQRDAGGEAFF. The CDR3 nucleotides are TGCGCCAGCAGCCAGAGAGACGCAGGGGGTGAAGCTTTCTTT.

The gene calls are TRBV2 and TRBJ2-5; 13 bases are a match to TRBD2. Germline V gene lookup returns CDR1 SNHLY and CDR2 FYNNEI. The V segment lost 6 bases and the J segment 5 bases; nucleotides outside the gene matches: 9. The CDR3 sequence is 16 residues long. The chain's CDR3 is CASSYGLAGAGETQYF. CDR3 bases: TGTGCCAGCAGCTACGGACTAGCGGGGGCGGGGGAGACCCAGTACTTC. The full variable domain, with the rest looked up from reference TRBV2 and TRBJ2-5, is EPEVTQTPSHQVTQMGQEVILRCVPISNHLYFYWYRQILGQKVEFLVSFYNNEISEKSEIFDDQFSVERPDGSNFTLKIRSTKLEDSAMYFCASSYGLAGAGETQYFGPGTRLLVL.

CDR3 bases: TGTGCCATCAGTGAGTACGAGAGTCAAGAGACCCAGTACTTC. Amino acids: CAISEYESQETQYF. The chain recombines TRBV10-3 with TRBJ2-5; no reliable D call. The V end lost 1 base, the J end lost 2 bases, and 8 bases lay between the germline ends. Germline V gene lookup returns CDR1 ENHRY and CDR2 SYGVKD. The CDR3 extends over 14 amino acids.

The chain couples TRBV6-2 or TRBV6-3 to TRBJ2-2, with D unresolved. CDR3 size: 16 residues. V was pared by 2 bases and J by 0 bases, with 10 bases between. Germline CDR1 MNHEY, CDR2 SVGEGT. The CDR3 bases are TGTGCCAGCAGTTACGGGCTGAGCGCGAACACCGGGGAGCTGTTTTTT. Translated, it gives CASSYGLSANTGELFF.

V usage is TRBV5-1 and J usage is TRBJ2-5, with D perhaps assigned TRBD1 or TRBD2 (5 bases each). Germline lookup yields CDR1 SGHRS and CDR2 YFSETQ. The CDR3 is 14 residues long. Between the trimmed V and J ends, which lost 7 bases and 4 bases, there was a span of 17 bases. The CDR3: CASAQSEGLETQYF. DNA of the CDR3: TGCGCCAGCGCACAGTCCGAGGGGTTAGAGACCCAGTACTTC.

This chain links TRBV3-1 (or the pseudogene TRBV3-2) with TRBJ2-3; 10 positions match TRBD2. CDR1 and CDR2 (germline): LGHDT, YNNKEL (reference sequence). This CDR3 region has 17 residues. V shed 5 bases and J 5 bases; nucleotides not matched to a gene: 13. This chain's CDR3 is CASSAQLWLAGEDTQYF. Written as DNA, the CDR3 is TGTGCCAGCAGCGCCCAGCTGTGGCTAGCGGGGGAAGATACGCAGTATTTT.

The chain joins TRBV12-3 or TRBV12-4 to TRBJ1-2; D may be TRBD1 (5 bases). The CDR3 is 12 amino acids. Deletions cut 7 bases from V and 4 bases from J, with 10 bases between. CDR3 nucleotides: TGTGCCAGCACCAAAGACAGCTATGGCTACACCTTC. Its protein product is CASTKDSYGYTF.

The chain employs TRBV5-1 and TRBJ2-3; TRBD1 might be the D (6 bases). The length of the CDR3 is 15 residues. Germline V CDR1 and CDR2: SGHRS, YFSETQ. Trimming pared 3 bases from V and 6 bases from J, leaving 17 bases between. Written as DNA, the CDR3 is TGCGCCAGCAGCTCCGAACAGGGACCGAGGGATACGCAGTATTTT. Its protein product is CASSSEQGPRDTQYF.